This T cell receptor beta chain was identified in a study of early T cells in non-severe SARS-CoV-2 infection. Overall study context: Sequencing of bulk RNA from unsorted whole blood was done, without chain pairing.

Whole-study findings and limits: Anti-spike CD8 responses were favored by VDJdb matching, which missed private and CD4 specificities.

V lost 4 bases, J lost 4 bases, and 9 bases lay in between. The CDR3 runs to 13 residues. In germline, CDR1 is MNHEY, CDR2 SMNVEV (reference sequence). This clonotype appeared a few times. The antigen remains unidentified. cDNA molecules, individually, were tagged with unique molecular identifiers. Each CDR3 protein gets one entry after TCRdb re-called the 5' RACE reads with MiXCR. The data show roughly 100,000 distinct CDR3 sequences, roughly 13% seen once. The clonotype originates from an adult who was a healthcare worker with PCR-confirmed SARS-CoV-2 infection or an uninfected control (not recorded which). The V call is TRBV27, the J call TRBJ2-3, with D uncertain. The source material was whole blood. DNA for the CDR3: TGTGCCAGCAGTTCGTACATGGCAGATACGCAGTATTTT. It encodes CASSSYMADTQYF.